This TCR beta chain was found in a study of HIV-infected patients and healthy controls. Notes on the study in general: HIV-infected patients shared fewer CDR3 sequences between individuals than healthy controls. Healthy control repertoires had roughly threefold more distinct CDR3s than untreated HIV+ repertoires, and higher Shannon diversity.

Alpha and beta constant-region primers primed reverse transcription of 500 to 550 ng RNA. Using multiplexing indices, alpha and beta chain libraries were generated apart by chain-specific third strand synthesis. TCRdb ran MiXCR on the 5' RACE reads and lists one entry per CDR3 protein. The sample has fewer than 20,000 distinct CDR3 sequences, roughly an eighth seen once. No cell fractionation was done, so the repertoire covers all unsorted peripheral blood T cells. V was pared by 4 bases and J by 1 base, with 8 bases between. Germline V gene sequence: CDR1 SGHDT, CDR2 YYEEEE. This CDR3 is built from 13 residues. By share, this clonotype counts as medium-sized. Its matching antigen is unknown.

The sequencing sample was made of blood. The clonotype was recovered from an adult in good health. The rearrangement uses TRBV5-6 and TRBJ1-2; D is unresolved. The DNA of the CDR3 is TGTGCCAGCAGCGTTACAAGTAACTATGGCTACACCTTC. Translation: CASSVTSNYGYTF.